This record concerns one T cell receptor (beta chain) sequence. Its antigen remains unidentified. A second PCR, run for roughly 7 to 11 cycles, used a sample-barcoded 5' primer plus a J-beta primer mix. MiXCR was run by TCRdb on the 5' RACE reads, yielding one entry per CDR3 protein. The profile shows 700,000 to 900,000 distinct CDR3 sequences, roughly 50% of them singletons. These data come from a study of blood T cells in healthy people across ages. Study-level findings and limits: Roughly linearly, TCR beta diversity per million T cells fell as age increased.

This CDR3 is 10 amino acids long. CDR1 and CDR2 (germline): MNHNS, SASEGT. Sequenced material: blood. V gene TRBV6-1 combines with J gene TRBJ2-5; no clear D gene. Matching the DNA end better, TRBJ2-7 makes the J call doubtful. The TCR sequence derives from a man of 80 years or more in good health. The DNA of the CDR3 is TGTGCCACCGACCTGTACGAGCAGTACTTC. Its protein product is CATDLYEQYF.